One sample yielded the 26 T cell receptor beta chains listed below, sequenced in a study of blood T cell repertoires in COVID-19. The protocol was immunoSEQ multiplex PCR, while the TCRdb copy is restricted to in-frame clones and leaves out a portion. Of around 93,000 clones in the sample, 75% to 90% are singletons; the top ten hold approximately 10%. Material: peripheral blood. These receptors all come from a man at least 80 years old with acute or convalescent COVID-19.

The rearrangement uses TRBV3-1 (or the pseudogene TRBV3-2) and TRBJ1-5, with 10 bases fitting TRBD1. With 3 bases clipped from V and 5 bases from J, the junction kept 13 bases outside the gene matches. Looked up from germline, CDR1 is LGHDT and CDR2 is YNNKEL (reference sequence). The CDR3 contains 18 residues. The CDR3 region has the DNA TGTGCCAGCAGCCACGAGGGACAGGGGATTTACAAGGATCAGCCCCAGCATTTT. Translation gives CASSHEGQGIYKDQPQHF.

The CDR3 reads CASTGVRGGWSPLHF. In DNA form, the CDR3 reads TGTGCCTCCACGGGGGTAAGGGGAGGATGGTCACCCCTCCACTTT. This sequence joins TRBV6-5 and TRBJ1-6; tentative D call: TRBD1 (5 bases). Germline values: CDR1 MNHEY, CDR2 SVGAGI. The CDR3 spans 15 residues. V lost 11 bases and J 10 bases, leaving 24 bases between the germline ends.

The chain joins TRBV15 to TRBJ2-3, with TRBD2 matching over 11 bases. Germline V lookup: CDR1 LNHNV, CDR2 YYDKDF (reference sequence). V lost 1 base and J lost 2; bases outside the gene matches: 14. The CDR3 covers 20 residues. CDR3 in amino acids: CATSRGTSGSGKFTTDTQYF. DNA for the CDR3: TGTGCCACCAGCAGAGGTACTAGCGGGAGCGGGAAGTTTACCACAGATACGCAGTATTTT.

This chain joins TRBV20-1 and TRBJ1-6, with 8 bases matching TRBD1. Germline values: CDR1 DFQATT, CDR2 SNEGSKA (reference sequence). CDR3 size: 14 residues. V shed 3 bases, J shed 9 bases, and the junction held 7 bases outside the gene matches. Here the CDR3 reads CSASSPGGSSPLHF. The DNA of the CDR3 is TGCAGTGCTAGTAGCCCAGGGGGCAGTTCACCCCTCCACTTT.

This rearrangement joins TRBV5-1 to TRBJ2-7; the D is unclear. V lost 1 base, J lost 0 bases, and 5 bases lay in between. Germline assignment: CDR1 SGHRS and CDR2 YFSETQ. The CDR3 is 13 residues long. The CDR3 DNA reads as TGCGCCAGCAGCTTGCCTAGCTCCTACGAGCAGTACTTC. Translating it yields CASSLPSSYEQYF.

V is TRBV7-2 and J is TRBJ2-7, with 10 bases aligning to TRBD2. V trimming: 5 bases; J trimming: 5 bases; junction bases outside the gene matches: 9. CDR1 is SGHTA and CDR2 is FQGNSA in the germline V gene. This CDR3 is built from 15 residues. For the CDR3, the DNA is TGTGCCAGCAGCGGTCCGGGACTAGCGTCCCACGAGCAGTACTTC. This codes for CASSGPGLASHEQYF.

This chain uses TRBV10-3 with TRBJ1-1; D is perhaps TRBD1 (6 bases). CDR1 and CDR2 (germline): ENHRY, SYGVKD. Trimming cost V 8 bases and J 6 bases, with 16 bases left between them. The CDR3 has 13 amino acids. In nucleotides, the CDR3 is TGTGCCATCGGGGGGGGCCCCGGCCCTGAAGCTTTCTTT. The encoded protein is CAIGGGPGPEAFF.

The V call is TRBV19, the J call TRBJ1-1; 7 nucleotides agree with TRBD1. The CDR3 is 17 amino acids. V gave up 0 bases and J gave up 1 base; unmatched junction bases: 8. Germline CDR1 is LNHDA and CDR2 is SQIVND (reference sequence). The CDR3 spells CASSIDLLGQRNTEAFF. The CDR3 DNA reads as TGTGCCAGTAGTATAGATCTATTGGGACAGCGGAACACTGAAGCTTTCTTT.

Here the CDR3 reads CASRPGGSYGYTF. The CDR3 nucleotides read TGTGCCAGCAGACCAGGGGGCAGCTATGGCTACACCTTC. This chain connects TRBV6-5 to TRBJ1-2; 8 bases align to TRBD1. The junction had 4 bases not matched to a gene; V was cut back by 6 bases and J by 4 bases. The germline V gene encodes CDR1 MNHEY and CDR2 SVGAGI. This CDR3 region has 13 residues.

The J gene is TRBJ1-2, the V gene TRBV7-8, with D tentatively TRBD1 (6 bases). The V end lost 5 bases, the J end lost 2 bases, and 9 bases lay between the germline ends. The CDR3 runs 13 residues. Looked up from germline, CDR1 is SGHVS and CDR2 is FQNEAQ. Here the CDR3 reads CASSDDRNYGYTF. The CDR3 coding sequence is TGTGCCAGCAGCGACGACAGGAACTATGGCTACACCTTC.

This clone was seen a handful of times. The rearrangement links TRBV28 to TRBJ2-7; D is perhaps TRBD2 (6 bases). The CDR3 has 15 amino acids. In germline, CDR1 is MDHEN, CDR2 SYDVKM. The V end lost 2 bases, the J end lost 5 bases, and 16 bases lay between the germline ends. Written as DNA, the CDR3 is TGTGCCAGCAGTTTAGGCGGGATCACCAATAACGAGCAGTACTTC. Its translation: CASSLGGITNNEQYF.

The rearrangement uses TRBV12-3 or TRBV12-4 and TRBJ2-7, with a possible D match to TRBD2 (5 bases). V lost 5 bases and J lost 6, with 11 bases in between. This CDR3 comprises 12 residues. CDR3 coding DNA: TGTGCCAGCAGTCTTAGCGTCCCCGAGCAGTACTTC. Translating it yields CASSLSVPEQYF.

The rearrangement links TRBV29-1 to TRBJ2-6, with D possibly being TRBD2 (6 bases). This CDR3 contains 19 residues. The germline V gene has CDR1 SQVTM and CDR2 ANQGSEA. The V and J ends lost 4 bases and 0 bases respectively, with 22 bases between them. The CDR3 region has the DNA TGCAGCGTTGTGAACCGGGACCCAAGGGAGGACTCTGGGGCCAACGTCCTGACTTTC. This codes for CSVVNRDPREDSGANVLTF.

The chain couples TRBV5-8 to TRBJ2-5; 9 positions agree with TRBD2. Germline-derived CDR1 and CDR2 are SGHTS and YDEGEE. Losses at the gene ends were 4 bases for V and 6 bases for J; bases not matched to a gene: 7. The CDR3 length is 14 residues. Written as DNA, the CDR3 is TGTGCCAGCAGCCCCCTAGCGGGACTTAAGACCCAGTACTTC. This gives the protein CASSPLAGLKTQYF. The full variable domain, with the rest looked up from reference TRBV5-8 and TRBJ2-5, is EAGVTQSPTHLIKTRGQQATLRCSPISGHTSVYWYQQALGLGLQFLLWYDEGEERNRGNFPPRFSGRQFPNYSSELNVNALELEDSALYLCASSPLAGLKTQYFGPGTRLLVL.

This clone was found once. V is TRBV5-6 and J is TRBJ1-2, with a weak D call TRBD1 (6 bases). Germline CDR1 SGHDT, CDR2 YYEEEE. Trimming left V 0 bases short and J 3 bases short, with 9 bases between. CDR3 length: 14 amino acids. CDR3 region: CASSLDNRDYGYTF. In nucleotides, the CDR3 is TGTGCCAGCAGCTTGGATAACAGGGACTATGGCTACACCTTC.

This chain uses TRBV5-6 with TRBJ2-1, with D tentatively TRBD2 (5 bases). Between the trimmed V and J ends, which lost 0 bases and 7 bases, there was a span of 14 bases. Germline assignment: CDR1 SGHDT and CDR2 YYEEEE. CDR3 length: 15 amino acids. The CDR3 is CASSLGFTSLNEQFF. The CDR3 DNA sequence: TGTGCCAGCAGCTTGGGCTTTACTAGTTTGAATGAGCAGTTCTTC.

The chain joins TRBV7-2 to TRBJ2-1; 8 bases map to TRBD1. Germline V gene lookup returns CDR1 SGHTA and CDR2 FQGNSA. This CDR3 is 15 amino acids long. The ends lost 5 bases at V and 2 bases at J; junction bases unmatched: 5. The CDR3 spells CASSPHRGAYNEQFF. CDR3 nucleotide sequence: TGTGCCAGCAGCCCCCACAGGGGGGCCTACAATGAGCAGTTCTTC.

The rearrangement joins TRBV6-6 to TRBJ1-4, with D perhaps TRBD1 (6 bases). The germline V gene encodes CDR1 MNHNY and CDR2 SVGAGI (reference sequence). V was cut by 9 bases and J by 0 bases, with 11 bases left in between. CDR3 size: 14 residues. The CDR3 DNA follows: TGTGCCAGTACAGGGATGTCAACTAATGAAAAACTGTTTTTT. Encoded protein: CASTGMSTNEKLFF.

This sequence joins TRBV7-3 and TRBJ2-5; D is ambiguous. V lost 0 bases to trimming and J lost 6 bases, with 17 bases between them. CDR1 and CDR2 from the germline V gene are SGHTA and FQGTGA. CDR3 length equals 16 residues. The CDR3 DNA sequence: TGTGCCAGCAGCTTAACCCCTGAGTCCCCGAAACAGACCCAGTACTTC. Its protein is CASSLTPESPKQTQYF.

This clone has a handful of counts. This chain links TRBV7-2 with TRBJ1-6; 10 nucleotides match TRBD1. V gave up 1 base and J gave up 9 bases; unmatched junction bases: 3. Germline CDR1 and CDR2: SGHTA and FQGNSA. The CDR3 has 15 amino acids. CDR3 sequence (DNA): TGTGCCAGCAGCTTAGTCCGGGACAGGGGTTCACCCCTCCACTTT. Translation: CASSLVRDRGSPLHF. Full variable domain (remainder filled in from reference TRBV7-2 and TRBJ1-6): GAGVSQSPSNKVTEKGKDVELRCDPISGHTALYWYRQSLGQGLEFLIYFQGNSAPDKSGLPSDRFSAERTGGSVSTLTIQRTQQEDSAVYLCASSLVRDRGSPLHFGNGTRLTVT.

V is TRBV24-1 and J is TRBJ2-5; 14 bases map to TRBD2. From germline, CDR1 is KGHDR and CDR2 SFDVKD. With V trimmed by 4 bases and J by 2 bases, 11 bases remained unmatched. This CDR3 contains 19 residues. CDR3 bases: TGTGCCACCAGTGACCTTGGACTAGCGGGGGGTATAGAACAAGAGACCCAGTACTTC. Translating gives CATSDLGLAGGIEQETQYF.

The V and J genes are TRBV6-5 and TRBJ1-2, with D perhaps TRBD1 (6 bases). V gave up 4 bases and J gave up 4 bases, with 10 bases separating them. Germline values: CDR1 MNHEY, CDR2 SVGAGI. CDR3 length: 13 amino acids. DNA of the CDR3: TGTGCCAGCAGTTTACAGGGATCCTATGGCTACACCTTC. Amino acids: CASSLQGSYGYTF.

J is TRBJ1-1 and V is TRBV5-1, with D perhaps TRBD1 (5 bases). In germline, CDR1 is SGHRS, CDR2 YFSETQ. The CDR3 is made up of 14 amino acids. Trimming left V 2 bases short and J 0 bases short, with 8 bases between. CDR3 in DNA: TGCGCCAGCAGCTTCCAGGGCCTGAACACTGAAGCTTTCTTT. As protein: CASSFQGLNTEAFF.

V and J are TRBV27 and TRBJ1-6; D not certain. V was shortened by 6 bases and J by 5 bases, with 11 bases between the two germline ends. CDR1 MNHEY and CDR2 SMNVEV come from the germline V gene (reference sequence). This CDR3 region has 14 residues. The DNA for the CDR3 is TGTGCCAGCAGCTCCTTCAGGAATAATTCACCCCTCCACTTT. Residues: CASSSFRNNSPLHF.

The rearrangement links TRBV6-5 to TRBJ1-2; D is unresolved. V gave up 8 bases and J gave up 3 bases, with 10 bases separating them. Germline lookup yields CDR1 MNHEY and CDR2 SVGAGI. This CDR3 is built from 12 residues. The DNA for the CDR3 is TGTGCCAGCTTAAAGGGAGACTATGGCTACACCTTC. This encodes CASLKGDYGYTF.

This clone turned up a few times. The chain has TRBV5-6 and TRBJ1-1; 8 nucleotides line up with TRBD1. The J segment lost 2 bases and the V segment lost 7 bases, leaving 7 bases of the junction unmatched. Looked up from germline, CDR1 is SGHDT and CDR2 is YYEEEE. This CDR3 has 14 amino acids. In DNA form, the CDR3 reads TGTGCCAGCGAAAATGACAGGGGTAACACTGAAGCTTTCTTT. Protein product: CASENDRGNTEAFF.